Below are 9 T cell receptor beta chains sequenced from a single sample in a study of vaccination and CD4 T cells after COVID-19. Treatment noted: approximately 10-day PBMC culture with coronavirus spike peptide pools or control peptides (ViraFEST assay). These TCRs' antigens remain unknown. The Oncomine TCR Beta short-read assay sequenced DNA from cultured CD4+ T cells. TCRdb reanalysed the PCR reads using MiXCR and keeps one entry per CDR3 protein. Of over 12,000 distinct CDR3 sequences detected, about 39% appear once; the ten largest clones hold about 8%. Source material: CD4+ T cells from blood, cultured in vitro. These receptors were taken from a human donor who had recovered from COVID-19.

The V call is TRBV19, the J call TRBJ2-3; possibly TRBD1 for D (6 bases). Germline V gives CDR1 LNHDA, CDR2 SQIVND (reference sequence). Deletions cut 5 bases from V and 6 bases from J, with 18 bases between. The CDR3 is 15 residues long. The CDR3 DNA sequence: TGTGCCAGTAGTGATAAAGGGACAAAGACTGATACGCAGTATTTT. This codes for CASSDKGTKTDTQYF.

The V gene is TRBV11-2, the J gene TRBJ2-3; D uncertain. The CDR3 is 14 amino acids. V lost 0 bases to trimming and J lost 5 bases, with 9 bases between them. CDR1 and CDR2 (germline): SGHAT, FQNNGV. CDR3 sequence: CASSLDLMGDTQYF. The CDR3 DNA reads TGTGCCAGCAGCTTAGATTTAATGGGAGATACGCAGTATTTT. Full variable domain (rest looked up from reference TRBV11-2 and TRBJ2-3): EAGVAQSPRYKIIEKRQSVAFWCNPISGHATLYWYQQILGQGPKLLIQFQNNGVVDDSQLPKDRFSAERLKGVDSTLKIQPAKLEDSAVYLCASSLDLMGDTQYFGPGTRLTVL.

The chain uses TRBV11-2 and TRBJ1-2, with TRBD1 identical over 7 bases. V was pared by 1 base and J by 7 bases, with 9 bases of the junction left unmatched. CDR1 is SGHAT and CDR2 is FQNNGV in the germline V gene. This CDR3 is 15 amino acids long. The CDR3 DNA reads TGTGCCAGCAGCTTAGTAAGGGAACACAGGGGTGGCTACACCTTC. This sequence encodes CASSLVREHRGGYTF.

This chain joins TRBV7-3 and TRBJ2-6; D not resolved. V was cut by 5 bases and J by 5 bases, with 7 bases left in between. Germline assignment: CDR1 SGHTA and CDR2 FQGTGA. This CDR3 has 13 amino acids. The CDR3 reads CASSPFRANVLTF. Written as DNA, the CDR3 is TGTGCCAGCAGCCCATTTAGGGCCAACGTCCTGACTTTC.

The chain carries TRBV6-2 or TRBV6-3 and TRBJ1-2; perhaps TRBD1 as D (5 bases). V was trimmed by 6 bases and J by 4 bases, leaving 15 bases between them. The CDR3 spans 14 residues. From germline, CDR1 is MNHEY and CDR2 SVGEGT. CDR3 DNA sequence: TGTGCCAGCAGAACCTCGACAGCGTTCTATGGCTACACCTTC. Translating gives CASRTSTAFYGYTF.

This sequence joins TRBV7-2 and TRBJ2-7; 10 bases agree with TRBD2. Trimming at V came to 3 bases and at J to 6 bases, leaving 8 bases not matched to a gene. In germline, CDR1 is SGHTA, CDR2 FQGNSA. This CDR3 is 15 amino acids long. CDR3 bases: TGTGCCAGCAGCTTGGGGTTAGCGGGGGGCGGCGAGCAGTACTTC. This sequence encodes CASSLGLAGGGEQYF.

V and J are TRBV7-2 and TRBJ1-1, with D hard to call. Germline CDR1 reads SGHTA; CDR2 reads FQGNSA. The V gene lost 1 base and the J gene lost 6 bases, with 12 bases spanning the gap. The CDR3 covers 14 residues. CDR3 loop: CASSLVVSVAEAFF. The CDR3 DNA reads as TGTGCCAGCAGCTTAGTAGTTTCAGTAGCTGAAGCTTTCTTT.

The genes are TRBV11-3 and TRBJ2-1; 12 positions agree with TRBD2. Germline V CDR1 and CDR2: SGHNT, YENEEA. The CDR3 covers 14 residues. V was pared by 3 bases and J by 6 bases, with 0 bases of the junction left unmatched. Here the CDR3 reads CASSLTSGSNEQFF. The CDR3 bases are TGTGCCAGCAGCTTGACTAGCGGGAGCAATGAGCAGTTCTTC.

The chain links TRBV4-1 to TRBJ2-6; no definite D call. CDR1 is MGHRA, CDR2 YSYEKL, per germline. Trimming took 2 bases from V and 2 from J, leaving 19 bases between them. This CDR3 comprises 19 residues. CDR3: CASSQIGLQDRTGANVLTF. The CDR3 DNA sequence: TGCGCCAGCAGCCAAATAGGGCTGCAGGATCGGACTGGGGCCAACGTCCTGACTTTC.